Listed below are T cell receptor beta chains from one sample, sequenced in a study of T cell repertoires in cytomegalovirus infection. Their antigens remain unidentified. Each CDR3 protein is one row after TCRdb ran MiXCR on the reads. Among fewer than 650,000 distinct CDR3 sequences listed, under 45% were seen once. Sequences were derived from cultured PBMCs, sampled from culture after CMV antigen stimulation. The receptors come from a human donor in good health (CMV status not recorded). Some clones in this sample may be carry-over from other donors' samples. The CDR3 runs from the conserved cysteine through the conserved F or W. D genes are given only for firm matches.

J gene	D gene	V gene	CDR3 protein
TRBJ1-2	.	TRBV7-3	CASSLTSEGGYTF
TRBJ2-5	TRBD1	TRBV6-1	CASSQSGQGGQETQYF
TRBJ2-5	TRBD2	TRBV7-8	CASSWGLAGHNIQETQYF
TRBJ2-7	.	TRBV6-8	CASSYSNRDSYEQYF
TRBJ1-2	.	TRBV12-3/TRBV12-4	CASPRGRGAGGGYTF
TRBJ2-7	TRBD2	TRBV7-2	CASSPGGRQYF
TRBJ2-1	.	TRBV12-3/TRBV12-4	CASSRGSYEQFF
TRBJ2-3	.	TRBV7-2	CASSPALAGDTQYF
TRBJ1-6	.	TRBV2	CASSELRSSPLHF
TRBJ1-1	.	TRBV27	CASSSSNTEAFF
TRBJ2-1	.	TRBV7-6	CASSAGLGNEQFF
TRBJ1-3	.	TRBV7-2	CASSFSWSPGNTIYF
TRBJ2-3	.	TRBV18	CASSPRGTTDTQYF
TRBJ2-5	TRBD2	TRBV20-1	CSASPPDGGETQYF